These 16 T cell receptor beta chains share one sample of origin, sequenced in a study of T cells after yellow fever vaccination. Each CDR3 protein gets one entry after TCRdb re-called the 5' RACE reads with MiXCR. This table has more than 300,000 distinct CDR3 sequences, about 10% appearing once. This specimen was CD4+ T cells sorted from PBMCs, taken 45 days after the yellow fever booster vaccination. These receptors were taken from a man aged 18 to 29 who received the YFV17D yellow fever vaccine.

This clonotype was detected only once. The V gene is TRBV28, the J gene TRBJ2-2; D call uncertain. In germline, CDR1 is MDHEN, CDR2 SYDVKM. V gave up 6 bases and J gave up 0 bases, with 11 bases separating them. This CDR3 region has 15 residues. CDR3 in amino acids: CASSPRRANTGELFF. The CDR3 DNA reads as TGTGCCAGCAGCCCTCGACGGGCGAACACCGGGGAGCTGTTTTTT.

CDR3 sequence: CASSLAMMITEAFF. The CDR3 DNA sequence: TGTGCCAGCAGCTTAGCGATGATGATCACTGAAGCTTTCTTT. The rearrangement links TRBV7-9 to TRBJ1-1; D remains ambiguous. CDR1 and CDR2 (germline): SEHNR, FQNEAQ (reference sequence). This CDR3 has 14 residues. The V gene lost 0 bases and the J gene lost 4 bases, with 9 bases spanning the gap.

In this sample, this clonotype turned up many times. The chain recombines TRBV4-3 with TRBJ2-3; tentatively, D is TRBD2 (6 bases). The CDR3 loop spans 16 amino acids. The germline CDR1 and CDR2 sequences are LGHNA and YSLEER. V lost 4 bases and J 2 bases, leaving 16 bases between the germline ends. The CDR3 DNA is TGCGCCAGCAGCCTTTCGTTGGGGGGAGACACAGATACGCAGTATTTT. Protein product: CASSLSLGGDTDTQYF.

This clonotype was recorded many times. This chain links TRBV5-1 with TRBJ2-3; no firm D call. Trimming took 4 bases from V and 1 from J, leaving 13 bases between them. This CDR3 is 15 amino acids long. Germline V gives CDR1 SGHRS, CDR2 YFSETQ. The CDR3: CASSVDPAGTDTQYF. The CDR3 DNA is TGCGCCAGCAGCGTAGACCCAGCCGGCACAGATACGCAGTATTTT.

This sequence joins TRBV20-1 and TRBJ1-1; D is unclear. From germline, CDR1 is DFQATT and CDR2 SNEGSKA (reference sequence). This CDR3 spans 15 amino acids. The V and J ends lost 0 bases and 2 bases respectively, with 13 bases between them. The CDR3 loop is CSARDGSRSNTEAFF. Here the CDR3 DNA reads TGCAGTGCTAGAGATGGGTCCCGGAGCAACACTGAAGCTTTCTTT.

This clonotype has only a few counts. This sequence joins TRBV6-4 and TRBJ2-3; 11 bases map to TRBD2. V was clipped by 3 bases and J by 0 bases; unmatched bases: 5. The CDR3 length is 17 residues. The germline V gene has CDR1 MRHNA and CDR2 SNTAGT. The CDR3 is CASSELAGATSTDTQYF. The CDR3 DNA reads TGTGCCAGCAGTGAACTAGCGGGGGCGACTAGCACAGATACGCAGTATTTT.

This clonotype appeared a few times. The gene calls are TRBV12-3 or TRBV12-4 and TRBJ2-4; D may correspond to TRBD1 or TRBD2 (6 bases each). Between the trimmed V and J ends, which lost 1 base and 0 bases, there was a span of 19 bases. This CDR3 contains 19 residues. The CDR3 protein is CASSLGGAGSFVAKNIQYF. In DNA, the CDR3 is TGTGCCAGCAGTTTAGGGGGGGCAGGCTCGTTTGTAGCCAAAAACATTCAGTACTTC.

In this sample, this clonotype turned up many times. The chain recombines TRBV12-3 or TRBV12-4 with TRBJ1-2; D call uncertain. The germline V and J ends were trimmed by 4 bases and 5 bases, with 11 bases remaining between them. The CDR3 length is 13 residues. The CDR3 loop is CASSSGPGYGYTF. DNA of the CDR3: TGTGCCAGCAGTTCCGGGCCCGGATATGGCTACACCTTC.

This clonotype showed up many times. The chain uses TRBV24-1 and TRBJ2-4, with 7 nucleotides matching TRBD2. The CDR3 has 14 amino acids. Germline V gene sequence: CDR1 KGHDR, CDR2 SFDVKD. V gave up 4 bases and J gave up 6 bases; unmatched junction bases: 5. The chain's CDR3 is CATSESGTSNIQYF. CDR3 nucleotides: TGTGCCACCAGTGAAAGCGGGACTTCAAACATTCAGTACTTC.

The genes are TRBV5-1 and TRBJ1-2; TRBD1 agrees at 7 bases. CDR1 and CDR2 from the germline V gene are SGHRS and YFSETQ. The CDR3 runs to 16 residues. V gave up 4 bases and J gave up 3 bases; unmatched junction bases: 12. This CDR3 is CASSRRRQGGDYGYTF. Written as DNA, the CDR3 is TGCGCCAGCAGCCGCCGCCGACAGGGAGGGGACTATGGCTACACCTTC.

This chain uses TRBV4-1 with TRBJ1-1; D is possibly TRBD1 (6 bases). The CDR3 sequence is 13 residues long. CDR1 is MGHRA and CDR2 is YSYEKL in the germline V gene. Trimming removed 0 bases at V and 5 bases at J, with 7 bases between. CDR3 nucleotides: TGCGCCAGCAGCCAAGAAAGGGGGACTGAAGCTTTCTTT. It encodes CASSQERGTEAFF.

This clonotype has ten or more counts. V gene TRBV4-2 combines with J gene TRBJ1-1; no definite D call. Germline CDR1 reads LGHNA; CDR2 reads YNFKEQ. CDR3 length: 14 residues. V lost 0 bases and J 11 bases, leaving 16 bases between the germline ends. The CDR3 region is CASSQEKFRLWAFF. DNA of the CDR3: TGTGCCAGCAGCCAAGAAAAATTCCGGCTTTGGGCTTTCTTT.

The rearrangement uses TRBV10-3 and TRBJ2-7, with D possibly matching TRBD1 (6 bases). Germline lookup yields CDR1 ENHRY and CDR2 SYGVKD. The V gene lost 7 bases and the J gene lost 5 bases, with 15 bases spanning the gap. The CDR3 has 13 residues. CDR3 sequence reads: CAITGLQGHEQYF. The CDR3, as DNA: TGTGCCATCACCGGACTGCAGGGGCACGAGCAGTACTTC.

This clonotype was observed a handful of times. The junction shows a germline mismatch at one end, possibly a read error. This chain joins TRBV4-2 and TRBJ1-2; D is unclear. The CDR3 is 13 residues long. Germline V gene sequence: CDR1 LGHNA, CDR2 YNFKEQ. This CDR3 is CASSQSPPGWRDF. In DNA, the CDR3 is TGTGCCAGCAGCCAGAGCCCCCCGGGCTGGAGGGACTTC.

This chain connects TRBV20-1 to TRBJ2-3; D is possibly TRBD2 (5 bases). Trimming cost V 2 bases and J 6 bases, with 24 bases left between them. This CDR3 has 17 amino acids. CDR1 DFQATT and CDR2 SNEGSKA come from the germline V gene (reference sequence). The CDR3 DNA reads as TGCAGTGCTAGAAACTTTCCCGGGTCCCCGGGGTATGATACGCAGTATTTT. Encoded protein: CSARNFPGSPGYDTQYF.

This clonotype was recorded a few times. The rearrangement joins TRBV7-2 to TRBJ2-7; 8 bases agree with TRBD1. This CDR3 spans 14 amino acids. Trimming at V came to 4 bases and at J to 6 bases, leaving 8 bases not matched to a gene. Germline V gene data show CDR1 as SGHTA and CDR2 as FQGNSA. The CDR3 protein is CASSSWTGRGEQYF. The CDR3 DNA is TGTGCCAGCAGCTCCTGGACAGGGAGAGGCGAGCAGTACTTC.